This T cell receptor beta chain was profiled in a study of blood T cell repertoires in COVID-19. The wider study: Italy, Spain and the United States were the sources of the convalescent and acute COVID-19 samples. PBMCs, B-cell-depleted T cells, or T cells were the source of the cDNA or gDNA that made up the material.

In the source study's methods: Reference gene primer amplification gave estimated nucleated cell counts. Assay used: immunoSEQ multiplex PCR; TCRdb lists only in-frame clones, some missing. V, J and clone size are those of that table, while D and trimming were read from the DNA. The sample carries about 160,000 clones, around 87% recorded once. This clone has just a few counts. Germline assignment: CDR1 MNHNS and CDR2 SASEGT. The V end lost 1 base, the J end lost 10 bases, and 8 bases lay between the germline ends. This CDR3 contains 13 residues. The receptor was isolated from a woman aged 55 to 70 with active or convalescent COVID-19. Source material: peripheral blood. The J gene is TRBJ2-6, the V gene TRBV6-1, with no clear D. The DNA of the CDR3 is TGTGCCAGCAGTGAAGTGTCCCCTAACGTCCTGACTTTC. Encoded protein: CASSEVSPNVLTF.